This is a list of T cell receptor beta chains from one sample in a study of T cell changes during pregnancy in multiple sclerosis. Clones were read by immunoSEQ multiplex PCR, and TCRdb kept only the in-frame ones, dropping some. The repertoire holds some 97,000 clones, over 80% seen once, with approximately 2% in the top ten. The sample was peripheral blood, taken after pregnancy. The receptor set was obtained from a female donor with multiple sclerosis, enrolled in a pregnancy study. The CDR3 runs from the conserved cysteine through the conserved F or W. The D gene is left open where the match is weak. Some rows mark clone size as missing; the rest say once, few, many or name a class of expanded clone.

D gene	V gene	J gene	clone size	CDR3 DNA	CDR3 protein
-	TRBV11-2	TRBJ1-1	-	TGTGCCAGCAGCTTAGGGCCAGGGGCTTGGAACACTGAAGCTTTCTTT	CASSLGPGAWNTEAFF
-	TRBV28	TRBJ1-2	-	TGTGCCAGCAGTTTGCAGGGGAACTATGGCTACACCTTC	CASSLQGNYGYTF
-	TRBV18	TRBJ1-2	-	TGTGCCAGCTCACCGGGGAGCCCCTATGGCTACACCTTC	CASSPGSPYGYTF
TRBD2	TRBV4-1	TRBJ2-1	-	TGCGCCAGCAGCCAGCGACTAGCGGACTACAATGAGCAGTTCTTC	CASSQRLADYNEQFF
TRBD2	TRBV7-7	TRBJ2-1	-	TGTGCTAGCAGCTCCGGGACTAGCGGTTACAATGAGCAGTTCTTC	CASSSGTSGYNEQFF
-	TRBV11-3	TRBJ1-6	-	TGTGCCAGCAGCTTAAGCCTCAGGGTTGGTAATTCACCCCTCCACTTT	CASSLSLRVGNSPLHF
TRBD1	TRBV15	TRBJ2-7	-	TGTGCCACCAGCAGAGATTTGACAGGGGGCTTCGTACGTTACGAGCAGTACTTC	CATSRDLTGGFVRYEQYF
-	TRBV5-1	TRBJ1-1	once	TGCGCCAGCAGCCCGTACAGGGTTGACACTGAAGCTTTCTTT	CASSPYRVDTEAFF
-	TRBV5-1	TRBJ1-3	once	TGCGCCAGCAGAGACAGAGCCTCTGGAAACACCATATATTTT	CASRDRASGNTIYF
-	TRBV2	TRBJ1-2	-	TGTGCCAGCAGTGAAGGCCAGGGTTATGGCTACACCTTC	CASSEGQGYGYTF
-	TRBV7-2	TRBJ1-1	-	TGTGCCAGTAGAAGGGGCGGCAACACTGAAGCTTTCTTT	CASRRGGNTEAFF
-	TRBV14	TRBJ1-1	-	TGTGCCAGCAGCCAAGATCTCGGGGGAGTCAGGGCTTTCTTT	CASSQDLGGVRAFF
-	TRBV2	TRBJ2-2	-	TGTGCCAGCAGTGAACGGGAAGGGTTTCCCGGGGAGCTGTTTTTT	CASSEREGFPGELFF
TRBD1	TRBV28	TRBJ2-5	-	TGTGCCAGCAACCCCATGGGACAGGGGCAAGAGACCCAGTACTTC	CASNPMGQGQETQYF
-	TRBV9	TRBJ2-5	-	TGTGCCAGCAGCGTATTAGATCAAGAGACCCAGTACTTC	CASSVLDQETQYF
-	TRBV4-1	TRBJ1-6	-	TGCGCCAGCAGCCTACCTGACAGGCCCTATAATTCACCCCTCCACTTT	CASSLPDRPYNSPLHF
TRBD2	TRBV6-6	TRBJ2-5	-	TGTGCCAGCAGTTATTTGGGGACTAGGGAGACCCAGTACTTC	CASSYLGTRETQYF